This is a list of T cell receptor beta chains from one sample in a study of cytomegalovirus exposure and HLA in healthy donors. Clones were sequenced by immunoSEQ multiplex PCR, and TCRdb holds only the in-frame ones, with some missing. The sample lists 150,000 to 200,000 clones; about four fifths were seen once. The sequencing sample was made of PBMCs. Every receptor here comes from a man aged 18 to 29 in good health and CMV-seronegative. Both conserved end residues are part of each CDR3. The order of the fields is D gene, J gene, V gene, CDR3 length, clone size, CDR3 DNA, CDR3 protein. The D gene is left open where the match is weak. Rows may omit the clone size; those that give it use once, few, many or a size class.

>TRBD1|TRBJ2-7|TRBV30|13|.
TGTGCCTGGAGTCTAGGGACAGTCTACGAGCAGTACTTC
CAWSLGTVYEQYF
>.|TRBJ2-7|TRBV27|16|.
TGTGCCAGCAGTTTATCGGGGGGATACAGATATGGAGAGCAGTACTTC
CASSLSGGYRYGEQYF
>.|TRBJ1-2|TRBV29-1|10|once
TGCAGCGTTTCCGGGGATCGCTACACCTTC
CSVSGDRYTF
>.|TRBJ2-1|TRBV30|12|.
TGTGCCTGGAGTGTAGGGAGGTTTGAGCAGTTCTTC
CAWSVGRFEQFF
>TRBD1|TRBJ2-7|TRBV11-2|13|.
TGTGCCAGCAGCCGAGGACAGGGCTACGAGCAGTACTTC
CASSRGQGYEQYF
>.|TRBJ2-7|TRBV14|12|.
TGTGCCAGCAGCCAAGATATGTACGAGCAGTACTTC
CASSQDMYEQYF
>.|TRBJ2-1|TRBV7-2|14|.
TGTGCCAGCAGCTTAGGACCTACTAATGGTGAGCAGTTCTTC
CASSLGPTNGEQFF
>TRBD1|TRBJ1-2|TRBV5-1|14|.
TGCGCCAGCAGCTTGGACAGGGGCCTGAATGGCTACACCTTC
CASSLDRGLNGYTF
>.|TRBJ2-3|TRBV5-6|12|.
TGTGCCAGCAGCCAGGATCGTAATACGCAGTATTTT
CASSQDRNTQYF
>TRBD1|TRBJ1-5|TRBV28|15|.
TGTGCCAGCAGTTTACCCAGGGGGGTCAATCAGCCCCAGCATTTT
CASSLPRGVNQPQHF
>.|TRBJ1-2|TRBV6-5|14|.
TGTGCCAGCAGTTCCGGACCGCTAAGCGGCGGCTACACCTTC
CASSSGPLSGGYTF
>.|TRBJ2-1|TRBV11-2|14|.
TGTGCCAGCAGCTCCCTGTGGGGCGGCTATGAGCAGTTCTTC
CASSSLWGGYEQFF
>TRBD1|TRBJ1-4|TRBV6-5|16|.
TGTGCCAGCAGTTCCCATCCACAGGGGTTGAATGAAAAACTGTTTTTT
CASSSHPQGLNEKLFF
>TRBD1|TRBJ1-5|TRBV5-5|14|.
TGTGCCAGCAGCTTGGACAGGGGCGGCCAGCCCCAGCATTTT
CASSLDRGGQPQHF
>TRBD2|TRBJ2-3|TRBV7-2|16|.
TGTGCCAGCAGCTCAGGACTAGCGGGAGGGGCAGATACGCAGTATTTT
CASSSGLAGGADTQYF
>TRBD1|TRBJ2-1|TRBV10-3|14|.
TGTGCCAGTCTGGGACAGGGGGTCGACAATGAGCAGTTCTTC
CASLGQGVDNEQFF
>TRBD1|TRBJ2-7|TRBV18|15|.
TGTGCCAGCTCACCAGGGACAGGACCAACCTACGAGCAGTACTTC
CASSPGTGPTYEQYF
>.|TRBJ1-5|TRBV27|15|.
TGTGCCAGCAGTCCTGCGGGATTCTACAATCAGCCCCAGCATTTT
CASSPAGFYNQPQHF
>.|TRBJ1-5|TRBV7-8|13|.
TGTGCCAGCGGGGGCAAGGGGTCTCAGCCCCAGCATTTT
CASGGKGSQPQHF
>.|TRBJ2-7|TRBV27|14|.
TGTGCCAGCAGTTCCGGGACACCACCCTACGAGCAGTACTTC
CASSSGTPPYEQYF
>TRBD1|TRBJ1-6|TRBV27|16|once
TGTGCCAGCAGTTTATCGCGTCGACAGGGGAGTTCCACCCTCCACTTT
CASSLSRRQGSSTLHF
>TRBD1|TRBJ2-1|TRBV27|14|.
TGTGCCAGCAGTTTAACAGGGGGCTACAATGAGCAGTTCTTC
CASSLTGGYNEQFF
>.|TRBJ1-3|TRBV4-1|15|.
TGCGCCAGCAGCCAAGATATCTCCCGTAGAAACACCATATATTTT
CASSQDISRRNTIYF
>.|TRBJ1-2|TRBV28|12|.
TGTGCCGTAACAGGGCTGGGGTATGGCTACACCTTC
CAVTGLGYGYTF
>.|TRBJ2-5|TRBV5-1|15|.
TGCGCCAGCAGCTTGGCCATCGTTCAGGGTGAGACCCAGTACTTC
CASSLAIVQGETQYF
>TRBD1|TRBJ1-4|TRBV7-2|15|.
TGTGCCAGCAGCCCGGACGGACAGGGTTGGGAAAAACTGTTTTTT
CASSPDGQGWEKLFF
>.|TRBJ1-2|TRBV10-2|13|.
TGCGCCAGCAGTGAACAGGGAGGGAATGGCTACACCTTC
CASSEQGGNGYTF
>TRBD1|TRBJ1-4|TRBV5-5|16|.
TGTGCCAGCAGCATGGGGCCCGGGACAGGGAACGAAAAACTGTTTTTT
CASSMGPGTGNEKLFF
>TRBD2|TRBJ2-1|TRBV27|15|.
TGTGCCAGCTCTGTGGGGACTAGCGGTTACAATGAGCAGTTCTTC
CASSVGTSGYNEQFF
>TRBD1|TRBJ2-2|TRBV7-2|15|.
TGTGCCAGCAGCTCGCGACAGGGTGGCACCGGGGAGCTGTTTTTT
CASSSRQGGTGELFF
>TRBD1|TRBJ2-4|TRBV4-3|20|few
TGCGCCAGCAGCCGACTACCGGGACAGGAAGAGTTACTAGCCAAAAACATTCAGTACTTC
CASSRLPGQEELLAKNIQYF
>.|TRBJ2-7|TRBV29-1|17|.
TGCAGCGTTGGGTCAAACGGCCGCTTCCTCGGAGGTTACGAGCAGTACTTC
CSVGSNGRFLGGYEQYF
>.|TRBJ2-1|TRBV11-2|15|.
TGTGCCAGCAGCTCCCGGGCCTCCCGATCGGGGGAGCAGTTCTTC
CASSSRASRSGEQFF
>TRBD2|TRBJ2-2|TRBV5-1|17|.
TGCGCCAGCAGCGGGACTAGCGGGAGGTTAAACACCGGGGAGCTGTTTTTT
CASSGTSGRLNTGELFF
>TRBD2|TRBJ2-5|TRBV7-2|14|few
TGTGCCAGCAGCTTACTAGCGGGGGGAGAGGCCCAGTACTTC
CASSLLAGGEAQYF
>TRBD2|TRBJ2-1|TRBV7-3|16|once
TGTGCCAGCAGCCAACTAAGGGGGACTAGCAGCAATGAGCAGTTCTTC
CASSQLRGTSSNEQFF
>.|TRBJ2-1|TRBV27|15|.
TGTGCCAGCAGTCCTTCTTTGGGAGGTAACAATGAGCAGTTCTTC
CASSPSLGGNNEQFF
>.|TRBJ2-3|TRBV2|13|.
TGTGCCAGCAGGGGGGGTTGGACAGATACGCAGTATTTT
CASRGGWTDTQYF
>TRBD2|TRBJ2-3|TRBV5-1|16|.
TGCGCCAGCAGCGCCGGGACTAGCGGTGGCACAGATACGCAGTATTTT
CASSAGTSGGTDTQYF
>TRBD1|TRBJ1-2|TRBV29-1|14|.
TGCAGCGTTGAAGAGCCCGACAGGGGGCATGGCTACACCTTC
CSVEEPDRGHGYTF
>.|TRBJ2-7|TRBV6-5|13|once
TGTGCCAGCAAATCAGGGGCCTCCTACGAGCAGTACTTC
CASKSGASYEQYF